This TCR beta chain was captured by sequencing in a study of cytomegalovirus exposure and HLA in healthy donors. CDR1 MNHEY and CDR2 SMNVEV come from the germline V gene (reference sequence). The CDR3 consists of 13 residues. Trimming took 3 bases from V and 5 from J, leaving 11 bases between them. General observations from the study: Despite most TCR sequences being rare, some public TCRs occurred in many donors.

PCR amplification relied on 60 Vbeta primers (plus 13 Jbeta primers). Profiling relied on immunoSEQ multiplex PCR, and the TCRdb table lists in-frame clones only, not all of them. This sample has 100,000 to 150,000 clones, with approximately 80% found just once. For this clone: As yet, its antigen is unknown.

Material: PBMCs. The origin of this receptor is a woman aged 40 to 55 in good health and CMV-seronegative. The rearrangement joins TRBV27 to TRBJ2-7, with D maybe TRBD1 (5 bases). The CDR3 DNA is TGTGCCAGCAGTTTTCAGGGTGCCCACGAGCAGTACTTC. Protein sequence: CASSFQGAHEQYF.